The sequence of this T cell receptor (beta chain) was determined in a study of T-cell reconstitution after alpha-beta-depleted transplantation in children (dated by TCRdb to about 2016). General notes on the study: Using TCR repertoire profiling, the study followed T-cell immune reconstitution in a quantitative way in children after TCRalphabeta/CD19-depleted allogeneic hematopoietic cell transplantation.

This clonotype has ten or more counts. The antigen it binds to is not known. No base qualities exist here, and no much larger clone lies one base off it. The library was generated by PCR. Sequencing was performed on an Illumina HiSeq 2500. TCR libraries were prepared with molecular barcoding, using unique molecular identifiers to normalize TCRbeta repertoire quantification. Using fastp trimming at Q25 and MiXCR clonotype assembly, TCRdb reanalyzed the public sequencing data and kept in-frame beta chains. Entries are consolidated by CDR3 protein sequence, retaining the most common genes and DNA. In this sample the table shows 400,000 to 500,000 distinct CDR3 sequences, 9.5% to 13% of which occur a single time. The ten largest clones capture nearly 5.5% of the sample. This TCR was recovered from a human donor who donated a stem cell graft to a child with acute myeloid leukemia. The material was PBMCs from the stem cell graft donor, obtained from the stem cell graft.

DNA sequence: TGTGCCAGCAGCCAATCCGGGGGTGAGCAGTTCTTC. This codes for CASSQSGGEQFF. In this chain, TRBV3-1 is recombined with TRBJ2-1; the D gene is perhaps TRBD2, from 6 matching bases. V and J lose 2 bases and 9 bases, and a span of 8 bases separates them. The CDR3 covers 12 residues, taking in both the cysteine and the phenylalanine. Just CDR3 DNA is preserved here, 36 bases in frame from base 1. From the germline V gene (reference sequence), CDR1 is LGHDT and CDR2 is YNNKEL.